This T cell receptor (beta chain) was sequenced for a study of cytomegalovirus exposure and HLA in healthy donors. The PCR had 60 Vbeta and 13 Jbeta primers. Some clones are missing from TCRdb's copy, which holds only in-frame ones; the method was immunoSEQ multiplex PCR. The table has about 96,000 clones, approximately 75% seen once. Though nominally healthy at sampling, donors likely had unrecorded immune exposures. Germline loops: CDR1 SGDLS, CDR2 YYNGEE. This CDR3 is 15 amino acids long. V shed 3 bases and J shed 6 bases, with 17 bases lying between them. The clonotype was recovered from a female donor in good health and CMV-seropositive. The chain joins TRBV9 to TRBJ2-3; possible D gene TRBD1, 6 bases. The specimen was PBMCs. The CDR3 loop is CASSAIDRQMDTQYF. CDR3 in DNA: TGTGCCAGCAGCGCTATTGACAGGCAGATGGATACGCAGTATTTT. Variable domain in full (rest from reference TRBV9 and TRBJ2-3): DSGVTQTPKHLITATGQRVTLRCSPRSGDLSVYWYQQSLDQGLQFLIQYYNGEERAKGNILERFSAQQFPDLHSELNLSSLELGDSALYFCASSAIDRQMDTQYFGPGTRLTVL.